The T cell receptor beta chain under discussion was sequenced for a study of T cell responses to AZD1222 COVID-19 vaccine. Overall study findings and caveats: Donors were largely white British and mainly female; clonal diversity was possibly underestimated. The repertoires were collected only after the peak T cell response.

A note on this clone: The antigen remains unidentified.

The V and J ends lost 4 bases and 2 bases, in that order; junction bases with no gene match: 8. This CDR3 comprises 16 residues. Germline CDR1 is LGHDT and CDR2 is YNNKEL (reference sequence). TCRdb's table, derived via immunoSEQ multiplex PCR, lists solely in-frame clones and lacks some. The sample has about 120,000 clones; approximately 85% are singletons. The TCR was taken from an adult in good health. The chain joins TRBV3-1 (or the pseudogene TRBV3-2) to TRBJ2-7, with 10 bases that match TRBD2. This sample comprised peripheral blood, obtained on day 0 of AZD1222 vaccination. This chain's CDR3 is CASSLPWTSGPYEQYF. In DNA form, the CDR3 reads TGTGCCAGCAGCCTACCTTGGACTAGCGGACCCTACGAGCAGTACTTC.